Listed below are T cell receptor beta chains from one sample, sequenced in a study of a mutant IDH1 vaccine in newly diagnosed glioma. The data were produced by immunoSEQ multiplex PCR, yet TCRdb's version contains in-frame clones alone and is incomplete. This sample yields tens of thousands of clones, of which approximately 80% are seen a single time; around 4.7% belongs to the top ten. These receptors' antigens are unknown. Sequenced material: PBMCs, taken from a glioma patient whose treatment included an IDH1 peptide vaccine. The source is a woman aged 40-49 years with glioma. Some clones in this sample may be carry-over from other donors' samples. The conserved cysteine and the conserved F or W are not part of the CDR3 here. D genes are given only for firm matches. Not every row has a clone size; where given, it reads once, few, many or a size class.

CDR3: ASSGTGTGTQY
J: TRBJ2-3
size: .
D: .
V: TRBV2

CDR3: ASSPNGQGTEAF
J: TRBJ1-1
size: .
D: TRBD1
V: TRBV18

CDR3: ASSKATSYSNQPQH
J: TRBJ1-5
size: once
D: .
V: TRBV21-1

CDR3: ASSGTGGSNQPQH
J: TRBJ1-5
size: .
D: TRBD1
V: TRBV2

CDR3: ASSLGAGDNSPLH
J: TRBJ1-6
size: .
D: .
V: TRBV5-1

CDR3: ASSRHRGPRH
J: TRBJ1-5
size: few
D: TRBD1
V: TRBV27

CDR3: SAGQETQY
J: TRBJ2-5
size: .
D: .
V: TRBV29-1

CDR3: AWRGDRGHQPQH
J: TRBJ1-5
size: .
D: TRBD1
V: TRBV30

CDR3: ASSPRPSDTQY
J: TRBJ2-3
size: once
D: .
V: TRBV9

CDR3: ASSRRDRGLSGTNEKLF
J: TRBJ1-4
size: .
D: TRBD1
V: TRBV19

CDR3: ASRPQGGNEKLF
J: TRBJ1-4
size: .
D: .
V: TRBV5-4

CDR3: ASSMGGGGHQPQH
J: TRBJ1-5
size: .
D: .
V: TRBV19

CDR3: ACDKQGRGTEAF
J: TRBJ1-1
size: .
D: TRBD1
V: TRBV30

CDR3: ASSVGGSSYEQY
J: TRBJ2-7
size: .
D: .
V: TRBV9

CDR3: ASRSRQGDYGYT
J: TRBJ1-2
size: .
D: TRBD1
V: TRBV27

CDR3: ASSQVRKEKLF
J: TRBJ1-4
size: few
D: .
V: TRBV4-3

CDR3: ASGSDTNYGYT
J: TRBJ1-2
size: once
D: .
V: TRBV12-5

CDR3: ASNEGGGLTGTDGYT
J: TRBJ1-2
size: .
D: TRBD1
V: TRBV27

CDR3: ASSLSGASGNTIY
J: TRBJ1-3
size: once
D: .
V: TRBV7-8

CDR3: ASSHIEGRGDEKLF
J: TRBJ1-4
size: few
D: .
V: TRBV4-1

CDR3: ASRDNYEQY
J: TRBJ2-7
size: .
D: .
V: TRBV6-1

CDR3: ASSDLGDAF
J: TRBJ1-1
size: .
D: .
V: TRBV6-5

CDR3: ASSEQGSYNSPLH
J: TRBJ1-6
size: .
D: .
V: TRBV27

CDR3: SAGTSGSYEQY
J: TRBJ2-7
size: .
D: TRBD2
V: TRBV29-1

CDR3: ASSLDTGDKNIQY
J: TRBJ2-4
size: once
D: TRBD1
V: TRBV5-1

CDR3: AWSVLEGSEQY
J: TRBJ2-7
size: .
D: .
V: TRBV30

CDR3: ASRSYAGELF
J: TRBJ2-2
size: .
D: .
V: TRBV5-4

CDR3: ASSLGYRGSDEKLF
J: TRBJ1-4
size: .
D: .
V: TRBV5-1

CDR3: ASSQAETQY
J: TRBJ2-5
size: .
D: .
V: TRBV14

CDR3: ANSLDLAGGLNTGELF
J: TRBJ2-2
size: .
D: TRBD2
V: TRBV7-6

CDR3: ASSVTSGEYEQY
J: TRBJ2-7
size: .
D: TRBD2
V: TRBV2

CDR3: ASSLDWASNTEAF
J: TRBJ1-1
size: few
D: .
V: TRBV5-1

CDR3: ASSLVGAEGEQY
J: TRBJ2-7
size: .
D: .
V: TRBV5-4

CDR3: ASSHSTGPSNYGYT
J: TRBJ1-2
size: .
D: .
V: TRBV7-9

CDR3: AWSVGDTQY
J: TRBJ2-3
size: .
D: .
V: TRBV30

CDR3: ASSPGLAGGPWTGELF
J: TRBJ2-2
size: .
D: TRBD2
V: TRBV4-1

CDR3: ASSSPHPQNEQY
J: TRBJ2-7
size: .
D: .
V: TRBV5-1

CDR3: ASSQAAQGGYT
J: TRBJ1-2
size: .
D: .
V: TRBV14

CDR3: ASSQEPGISTDTQY
J: TRBJ2-3
size: few
D: .
V: TRBV4-2

CDR3: ASSVARTDVAFSGANVLT
J: TRBJ2-6
size: .
D: .
V: TRBV9

CDR3: AWSRNAGTGKYATIY
J: TRBJ1-3
size: .
D: TRBD1
V: TRBV30

CDR3: ASSRLPGGGLDEQY
J: TRBJ2-7
size: .
D: .
V: TRBV14

CDR3: AWSGPTEAF
J: TRBJ1-1
size: .
D: .
V: TRBV30

CDR3: ASRVGGATTPLH
J: TRBJ1-6
size: .
D: .
V: TRBV27

CDR3: ASSLSRWGTAYNEQF
J: TRBJ2-1
size: .
D: TRBD1
V: TRBV27

CDR3: ASSPGQGNYGYT
J: TRBJ1-2
size: .
D: TRBD1
V: TRBV13

CDR3: ASSKGGEQRYEQY
J: TRBJ2-7
size: medium-sized
D: .
V: TRBV21-1

CDR3: ASSVSLMNTEAF
J: TRBJ1-1
size: .
D: .
V: TRBV2

CDR3: ASSTRTGVEKLF
J: TRBJ1-4
size: .
D: TRBD1
V: TRBV7-8

CDR3: AIKGREAGELF
J: TRBJ2-2
size: .
D: TRBD2
V: TRBV10-3

CDR3: ASSLYESGTDTQY
J: TRBJ2-3
size: .
D: .
V: TRBV7-9

CDR3: ASSLALKTQY
J: TRBJ2-5
size: .
D: .
V: TRBV11-2

CDR3: ATSRDTGERNQPQH
J: TRBJ1-5
size: .
D: TRBD1
V: TRBV15

CDR3: ASSRGGSGPNTEAF
J: TRBJ1-1
size: few
D: .
V: TRBV2

CDR3: ASIYPGHYSNQPQH
J: TRBJ1-5
size: .
D: .
V: TRBV6-4